The 19 T cell receptor beta chains below all came from one sample that was sequenced in a study of T cell responses to AZD1222 COVID-19 vaccine. Measured with immunoSEQ multiplex PCR; TCRdb has only the in-frame clones, and not every one. The sample contains more than 85,000 clones, 88% of which appear only once. The source was peripheral blood, collected on day 0 of AZD1222 vaccination. These receptors all come from an adult in good health.

This rearrangement joins TRBV7-9 to TRBJ1-1; D possibly corresponds to TRBD1 (6 bases). Trimming stripped 2 bases from V and 0 bases from J, with 10 bases between. The CDR3 has 15 amino acids. Germline V gives CDR1 SEHNR, CDR2 FQNEAQ (reference sequence). The CDR3 sequence: CASSLQGTMNTEAFF. The CDR3 DNA sequence: TGTGCCAGCAGCTTACAGGGGACAATGAACACTGAAGCTTTCTTT.

The J gene is TRBJ2-1, the V gene TRBV20-1, with D perhaps matching TRBD2 (5 bases). V gave up 1 base and J gave up 7 bases, with 5 bases separating them. The CDR3 is 11 residues long. The germline CDR1 and CDR2 sequences are DFQATT and SNEGSKA (reference sequence). The CDR3 coding sequence is TGCAGTGCTAGAGGAGGGAATGAGCAGTTCTTC. As protein: CSARGGNEQFF.

The chain joins TRBV7-9 to TRBJ2-7, with 8 bases aligning to TRBD1. J was trimmed by 4 bases and V by 4 bases; bases with no gene match: 15. This CDR3 region has 17 residues. The germline V gene encodes CDR1 SEHNR and CDR2 FQNEAQ (reference sequence). The CDR3, as DNA: TGTGCCAGCAGCTCGATCTGGGGAGACAGGGGCAGGTACGAGCAGTACTTC. This codes for CASSSIWGDRGRYEQYF.

The rearrangement links TRBV7-9 to TRBJ2-1, with 7 bases fitting TRBD2. V dropped 4 bases and J dropped 0; count of bases not matched to a gene: 3. Germline CDR1 SEHNR, CDR2 FQNEAQ (reference sequence). This CDR3 region has 15 residues. CDR3 protein: CASSSRGSSYNEQFF. The DNA of the CDR3 is TGTGCCAGCAGCTCGCGGGGGAGCTCCTACAATGAGCAGTTCTTC.

Here the CDR3 DNA reads TGTGCCAGCTCCGGCCGGATAAACACTGAAGCTTTCTTT. Its protein is CASSGRINTEAFF. The V and J genes are TRBV25-1 and TRBJ1-1; D unresolved. Per germline, CDR1 MGHDK and CDR2 SYGVNS. The CDR3 length is 13 residues. The V end was cut by 8 bases, the J end by 2 bases, with 12 bases between.

The chain joins TRBV10-3 to TRBJ1-2, with D unclear. The CDR3 loop spans 11 amino acids. CDR1 and CDR2 from the germline V gene are ENHRY and SYGVKD. Trimming took 3 bases from V and 8 from J, leaving 7 bases between them. CDR3 DNA sequence: TGTGCCATCAGTGACGATGGAGGCTACACCTTC. Translation gives CAISDDGGYTF.

The chain couples TRBV7-8 to TRBJ2-7; tentatively, D is TRBD1 (5 bases). With 3 bases removed from V and 0 bases from J, the gap between germline ends came to 9 bases. This CDR3 is built from 14 residues. Germline V CDR1 and CDR2: SGHVS, FQNEAQ. In DNA form, the CDR3 reads TGTGCCAGCAGCTTTCGACAGAGCTCCTACGAGCAGTACTTC. Protein sequence: CASSFRQSSYEQYF. Filled out from reference TRBV7-8 and TRBJ2-7, the complete variable domain reads GAGVSQSPRYKVAKRGQDVALRCDPISGHVSLFWYQQALGQGPEFLTYFQNEAQLDKSGLPSDRFFAERPEGSVSTLKIQRTQQEDSAVYLCASSFRQSSYEQYFGPGTRLTVT.

The chain couples TRBV27 to TRBJ2-1; 7 bases are shared with TRBD2. Losses at the gene ends were 7 bases for V and 7 bases for J; bases not matched to a gene: 4. The CDR3 loop spans 12 amino acids. Germline V lookup: CDR1 MNHEY, CDR2 SMNVEV (reference sequence). CDR3 region: CASTGSGNEQFF. The CDR3 region has the DNA TGTGCCAGCACCGGTAGCGGGAATGAGCAGTTCTTC.

In DNA, the CDR3 is TGTGCCAGCCACTCGAGCGGGAGATTATCCTACGAGCAGTACTTC. This codes for CASHSSGRLSYEQYF. This sequence joins TRBV6-5 and TRBJ2-7; 8 bases map to TRBD2. The germline gives CDR1 MNHEY, CDR2 SVGAGI. The CDR3 totals 15 residues. With V trimmed by 8 bases and J by 1 base, 10 bases remained unmatched.

This sequence joins TRBV7-9 and TRBJ1-4; 7 bases are shared with TRBD1. Germline CDR1 reads SEHNR; CDR2 reads FQNEAQ (reference sequence). With V trimmed by 5 bases and J by 0 bases, 12 bases remained unmatched. This CDR3 comprises 18 residues. The CDR3: CASSPGTEYRTTNEKLFF. The CDR3 DNA reads as TGTGCCAGCAGCCCAGGGACAGAGTATAGGACAACTAATGAAAAACTGTTTTTT.

This sequence joins TRBV15 and TRBJ1-6; possibly TRBD1 for D (5 bases). This CDR3 has 14 amino acids. V lost 2 bases and J lost 9, with 11 bases in between. Germline V gene lookup returns CDR1 LNHNV and CDR2 YYDKDF (reference sequence). In DNA form, the CDR3 reads TGTGCCACCAGCAGAAGAGGGGATGGTTCACCCCTCCACTTT. Protein product: CATSRRGDGSPLHF.

This chain uses TRBV7-2 with TRBJ2-6; D unclear. The length of the CDR3 is 15 residues. V was shortened by 2 bases and J by 6 bases, with 11 bases between the two germline ends. Germline values: CDR1 SGHTA, CDR2 FQGNSA. CDR3 in amino acids: CASSLKSPLANVLTF. The DNA of the CDR3 is TGTGCCAGCAGCTTAAAATCGCCTCTGGCCAACGTCCTGACTTTC.

The chain joins TRBV19 to TRBJ2-7, with 8 bases aligning to TRBD1. The V segment lost 3 bases and the J segment 5 bases; nucleotides outside the gene matches: 6. CDR1 LNHDA and CDR2 SQIVND come from the germline V gene (reference sequence). The CDR3 is 14 amino acids. The CDR3 coding sequence is TGTGCCAGTAGTATTGCCAGGGGGCGGGACGAGCAGTACTTC. This sequence encodes CASSIARGRDEQYF. The full variable domain, in which reference TRBV19 and TRBJ2-7 provide the parts outside the CDR3, is DGGITQSPKYLFRKEGQNVTLSCEQNLNHDAMYWYRQDPGQGLRLIYYSQIVNDFQKGDIAEGYSVSREKKESFPLTVTSAQKNPTAFYLCASSIARGRDEQYFGPGTRLTVT.

The CDR3 sequence: CASSLAGENEQYF. CDR3 sequence (DNA): TGTGCCAGCAGCTTGGCCGGGGAAAACGAGCAGTACTTC. This rearrangement joins TRBV5-6 to TRBJ2-7, with D perhaps TRBD2 (5 bases). V was clipped by 0 bases and J by 5 bases, with 9 bases between them. The germline V gene has CDR1 SGHDT and CDR2 YYEEEE. The CDR3 sequence is 13 residues long.

The chain is built from TRBV24-1 and TRBJ2-3; weak D call: TRBD1 (5 bases). V was clipped by 10 bases and J by 4 bases, with 17 bases between them. CDR3 length: 14 residues. Germline V gene sequence: CDR1 KGHDR, CDR2 SFDVKD. The CDR3 coding sequence is TGTGCCACGAGGAAAGGGGCTGGAGCAGATACGCAGTATTTT. Protein sequence: CATRKGAGADTQYF.

The chain has TRBV21-1 and TRBJ2-1; the D call in the table, TRBD1, was not verified against the DNA. TRBV21-1 is noted as a pseudogene. The CDR3 runs 18 residues. CDR3 coding DNA: TGTGCCAGCAGCAAAAAAAGGAGGTACCGGGACAGTGACAATGAGCAGTTCTTC. Residues: CASSKKRRYRDSDNEQFF.

The chain recombines TRBV10-2 with TRBJ2-1; 11 nucleotides align to TRBD2. The CDR3 is 15 amino acids. Looked up from germline, CDR1 is WSHSY and CDR2 is SAAADI. The V gene end was trimmed by 1 base and the J gene end by 7 bases; junction bases not matched to a gene: 3. The CDR3, as DNA: TGCGCCAGCAGTGAGTTTACTAGCGGGAGTAATGAGCAGTTCTTC. It encodes CASSEFTSGSNEQFF.

The J gene is TRBJ1-5, the V gene TRBV29-1, with D possibly matching TRBD1 (5 bases). The CDR3 has 13 amino acids. V was pared by 8 bases and J by 4 bases, with 15 bases between. From germline, CDR1 is SQVTM and CDR2 ANQGSEA. The CDR3 DNA is TGCAGCACTAGGGGAGGGACTAATCAGCCCCAGCATTTT. As protein: CSTRGGTNQPQHF. Filled out from reference TRBV29-1 and TRBJ1-5, the complete variable domain reads SAVISQKPSRDICQRGTSLTIQCQVDSQVTMMFWYRQQPGQSLTLIATANQGSEATYESGFVIDKFPISRPNLTFSTLTVSNMSPEDSSIYLCSTRGGTNQPQHFGDGTRLSIL.

The chain links TRBV9 to TRBJ1-1; D might be TRBD1 (6 bases). V lost 1 base and J lost 5, with 15 bases in between. CDR3 length: 15 amino acids. The germline V gene has CDR1 SGDLS and CDR2 YYNGEE. CDR3 residues: CASSVSGAAGTEAFF. CDR3 nucleotides: TGTGCCAGCAGCGTATCGGGGGCGGCGGGGACTGAAGCTTTCTTT.